This TCR beta chain was found in a study of graft-versus-host responses after intestinal transplantation. Study in general: Anti-thymocyte globulin induction, then tacrolimus and steroids for about three years, went to all recipients.

This clone was recorded once. Its antigen is unidentified. TCRdb keeps only in-frame clones here, not all; method: immunoSEQ multiplex PCR. The sample holds roughly 100,000 clones, 85% to 95% seen once. Per germline, CDR1 WSHSY and CDR2 SAAADI. The CDR3 is 18 residues long. V lost 7 bases and J lost 1; bases outside the gene matches: 11. Findings and caveats of the study: Recipient marrow contained GvH clones, some of which appeared first in ileum or blood. Graft-versus-host to host-versus-graft clonal ratios in allografts were high in patients with graft-donor T cell macrochimerism.

The sample was unstimulated CD8+ T cells sorted from spleen or lymph node cells, taken before transplant. The chain employs TRBV10-2 and TRBJ2-3, with TRBD2 matching over 13 bases. The receptor was derived from a human donor who was the organ donor for an intestinal transplant. The CDR3 DNA reads as TGCGCCAGCACTTGGAGGACTAGCGGGGGCTTTGGCACAGATACGCAGTATTTT. It yields the protein CASTWRTSGGFGTDTQYF.